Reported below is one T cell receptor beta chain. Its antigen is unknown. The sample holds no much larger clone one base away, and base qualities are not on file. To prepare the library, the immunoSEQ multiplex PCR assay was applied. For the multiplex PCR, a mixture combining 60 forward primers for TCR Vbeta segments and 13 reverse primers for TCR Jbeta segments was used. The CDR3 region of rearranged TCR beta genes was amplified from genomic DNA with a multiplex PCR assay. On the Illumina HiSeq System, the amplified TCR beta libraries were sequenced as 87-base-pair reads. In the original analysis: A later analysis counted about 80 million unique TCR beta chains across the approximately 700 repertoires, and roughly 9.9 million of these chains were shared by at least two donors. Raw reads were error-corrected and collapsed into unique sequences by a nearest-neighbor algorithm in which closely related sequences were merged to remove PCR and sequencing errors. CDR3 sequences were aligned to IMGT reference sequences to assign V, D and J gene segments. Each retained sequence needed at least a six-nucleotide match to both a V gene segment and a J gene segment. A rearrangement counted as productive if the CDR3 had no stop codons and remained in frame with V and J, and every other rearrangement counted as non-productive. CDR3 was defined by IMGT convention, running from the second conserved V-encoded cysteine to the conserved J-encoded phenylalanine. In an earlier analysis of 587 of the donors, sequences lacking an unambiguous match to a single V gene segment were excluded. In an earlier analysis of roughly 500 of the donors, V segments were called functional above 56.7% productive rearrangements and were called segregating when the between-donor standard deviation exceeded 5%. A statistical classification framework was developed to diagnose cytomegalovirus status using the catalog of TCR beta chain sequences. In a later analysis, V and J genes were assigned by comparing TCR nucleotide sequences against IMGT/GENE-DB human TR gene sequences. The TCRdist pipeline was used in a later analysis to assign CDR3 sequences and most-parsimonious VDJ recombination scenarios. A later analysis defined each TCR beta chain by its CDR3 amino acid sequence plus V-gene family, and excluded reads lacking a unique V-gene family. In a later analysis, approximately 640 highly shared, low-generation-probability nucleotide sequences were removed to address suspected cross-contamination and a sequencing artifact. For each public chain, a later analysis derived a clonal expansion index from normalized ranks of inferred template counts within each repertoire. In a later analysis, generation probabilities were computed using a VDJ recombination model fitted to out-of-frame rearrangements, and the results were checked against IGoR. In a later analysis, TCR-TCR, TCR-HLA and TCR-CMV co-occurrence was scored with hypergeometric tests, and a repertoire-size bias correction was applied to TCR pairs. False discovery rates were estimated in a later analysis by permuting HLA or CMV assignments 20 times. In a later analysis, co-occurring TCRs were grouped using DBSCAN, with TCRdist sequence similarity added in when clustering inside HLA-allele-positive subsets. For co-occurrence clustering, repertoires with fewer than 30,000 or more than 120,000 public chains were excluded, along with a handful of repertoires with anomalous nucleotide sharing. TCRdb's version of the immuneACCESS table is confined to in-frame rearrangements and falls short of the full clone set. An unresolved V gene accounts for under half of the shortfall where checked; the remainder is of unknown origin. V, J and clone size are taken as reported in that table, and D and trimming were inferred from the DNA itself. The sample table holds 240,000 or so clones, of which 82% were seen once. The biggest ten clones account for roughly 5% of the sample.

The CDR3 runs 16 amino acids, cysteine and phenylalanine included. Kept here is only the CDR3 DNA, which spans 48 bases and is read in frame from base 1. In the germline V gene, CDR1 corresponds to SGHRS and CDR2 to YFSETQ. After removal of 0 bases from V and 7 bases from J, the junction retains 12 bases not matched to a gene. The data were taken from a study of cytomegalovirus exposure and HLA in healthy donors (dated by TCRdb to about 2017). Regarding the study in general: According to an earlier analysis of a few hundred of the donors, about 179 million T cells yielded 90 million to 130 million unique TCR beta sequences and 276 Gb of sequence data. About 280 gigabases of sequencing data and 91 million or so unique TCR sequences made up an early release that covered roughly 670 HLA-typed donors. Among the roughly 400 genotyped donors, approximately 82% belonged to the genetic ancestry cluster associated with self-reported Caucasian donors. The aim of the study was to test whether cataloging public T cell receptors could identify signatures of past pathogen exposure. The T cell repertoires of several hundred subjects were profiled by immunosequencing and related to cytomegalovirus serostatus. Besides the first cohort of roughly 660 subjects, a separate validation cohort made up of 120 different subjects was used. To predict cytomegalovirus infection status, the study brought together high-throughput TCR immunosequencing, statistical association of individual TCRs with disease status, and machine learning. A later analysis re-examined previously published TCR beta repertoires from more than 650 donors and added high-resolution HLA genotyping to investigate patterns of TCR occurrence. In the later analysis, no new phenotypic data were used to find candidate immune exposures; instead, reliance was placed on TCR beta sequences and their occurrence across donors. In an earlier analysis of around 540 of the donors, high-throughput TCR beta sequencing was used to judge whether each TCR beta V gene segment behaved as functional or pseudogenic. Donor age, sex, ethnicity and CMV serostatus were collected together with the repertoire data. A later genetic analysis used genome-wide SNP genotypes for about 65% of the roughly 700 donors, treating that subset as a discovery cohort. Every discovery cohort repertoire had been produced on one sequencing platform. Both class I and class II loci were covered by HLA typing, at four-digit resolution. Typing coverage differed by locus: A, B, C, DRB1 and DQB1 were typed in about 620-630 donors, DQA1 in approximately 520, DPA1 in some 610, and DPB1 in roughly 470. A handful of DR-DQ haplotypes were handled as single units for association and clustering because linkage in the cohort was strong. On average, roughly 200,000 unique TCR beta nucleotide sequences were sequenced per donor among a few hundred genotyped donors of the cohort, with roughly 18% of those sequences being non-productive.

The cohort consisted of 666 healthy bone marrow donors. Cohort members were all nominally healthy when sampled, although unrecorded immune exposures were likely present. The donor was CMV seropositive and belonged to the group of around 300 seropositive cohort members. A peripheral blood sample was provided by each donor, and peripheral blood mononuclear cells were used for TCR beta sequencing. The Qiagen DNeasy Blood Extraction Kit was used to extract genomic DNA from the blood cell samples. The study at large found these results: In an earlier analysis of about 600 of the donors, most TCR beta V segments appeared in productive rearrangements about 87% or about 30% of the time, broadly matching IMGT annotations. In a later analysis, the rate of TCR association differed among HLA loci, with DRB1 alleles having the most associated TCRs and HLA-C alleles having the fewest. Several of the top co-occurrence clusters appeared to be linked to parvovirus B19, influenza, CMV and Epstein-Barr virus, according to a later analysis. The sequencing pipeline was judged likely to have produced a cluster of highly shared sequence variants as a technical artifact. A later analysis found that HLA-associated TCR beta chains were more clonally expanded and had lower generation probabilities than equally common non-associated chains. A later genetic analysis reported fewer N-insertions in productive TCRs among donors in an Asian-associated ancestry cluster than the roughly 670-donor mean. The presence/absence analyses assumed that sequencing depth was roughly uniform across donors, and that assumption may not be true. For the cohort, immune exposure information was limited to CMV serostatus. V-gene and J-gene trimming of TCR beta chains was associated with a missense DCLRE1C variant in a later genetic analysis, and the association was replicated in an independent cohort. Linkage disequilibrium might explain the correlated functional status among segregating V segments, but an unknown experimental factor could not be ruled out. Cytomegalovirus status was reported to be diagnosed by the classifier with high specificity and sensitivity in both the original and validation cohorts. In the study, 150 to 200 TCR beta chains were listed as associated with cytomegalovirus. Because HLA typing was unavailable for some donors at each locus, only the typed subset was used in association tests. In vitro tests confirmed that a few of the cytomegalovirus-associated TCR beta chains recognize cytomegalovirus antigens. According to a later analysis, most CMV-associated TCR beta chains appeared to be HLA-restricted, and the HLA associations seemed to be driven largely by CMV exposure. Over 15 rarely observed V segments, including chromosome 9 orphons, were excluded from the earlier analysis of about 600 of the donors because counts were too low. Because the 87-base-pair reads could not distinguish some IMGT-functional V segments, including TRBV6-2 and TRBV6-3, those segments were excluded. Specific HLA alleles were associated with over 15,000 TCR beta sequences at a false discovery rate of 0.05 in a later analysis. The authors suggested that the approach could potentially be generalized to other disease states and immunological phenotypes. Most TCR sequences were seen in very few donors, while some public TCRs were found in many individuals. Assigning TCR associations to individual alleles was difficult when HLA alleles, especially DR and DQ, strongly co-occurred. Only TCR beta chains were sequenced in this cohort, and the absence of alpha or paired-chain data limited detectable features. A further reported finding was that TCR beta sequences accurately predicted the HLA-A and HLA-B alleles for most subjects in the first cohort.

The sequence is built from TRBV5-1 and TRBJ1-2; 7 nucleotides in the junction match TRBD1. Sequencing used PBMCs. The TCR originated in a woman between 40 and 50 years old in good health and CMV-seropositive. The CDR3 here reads CASSLDGGGLNGGYTF. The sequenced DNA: TGCGCCAGCAGCTTGGATGGAGGGGGCCTTAACGGTGGCTACACCTTC. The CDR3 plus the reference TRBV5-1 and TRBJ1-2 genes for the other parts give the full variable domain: KAGVTQTPRYLIKTRGQQVTLSCSPISGHRSVSWYQQTPGQGLQFLFEYFSETQRNKGNFPGRFSGRQFSNSRSEMNVSTLELGDSALYLCASSLDGGGLNGGYTFGSGTRLTVV.